This TCR beta chain was sequenced in a study of radiotherapy plus CTLA-4 blockade in lung cancer. Study summary: Disease control was present in more than 25% of patients, and objective responses in approximately 19%. Whole-study results and caveats: The study found tumor-derived TCR clones expanded in blood after radiotherapy plus ipilimumab.

Some clones are missing from TCRdb's copy, which holds only in-frame ones; the method was immunoSEQ multiplex PCR. The table lists roughly 97,000 clones, 65% to 80% of them singletons. The CDR3 totals 16 residues. From germline, CDR1 is SNHLY and CDR2 FYNNEI. V was clipped by 1 base and J by 0 bases, with 12 bases between them. This clone was observed a single time. Its antigen remains unknown. This sample comprised peripheral blood, obtained from a patient treated with radiotherapy plus ipilimumab. This chain uses TRBV2 with TRBJ1-1; D remains ambiguous. The receptor was derived from a human donor with non-small cell lung cancer who had a partial response to radiotherapy plus ipilimumab. Some clones in this sample may be carry-over from other donors' samples. CDR3 sequence reads: CASSEGGVAVNTEAFF. Here the CDR3 DNA reads TGTGCCAGCAGTGAAGGGGGAGTGGCAGTGAACACTGAAGCTTTCTTT. Full variable domain (rest looked up from reference TRBV2 and TRBJ1-1): EPEVTQTPSHQVTQMGQEVILRCVPISNHLYFYWYRQILGQKVEFLVSFYNNEISEKSEIFDDQFSVERPDGSNFTLKIRSTKLEDSAMYFCASSEGGVAVNTEAFFGQGTRLTVV.